Listed below are T cell receptor beta chains from one sample, sequenced in a study of blood T cell repertoires in COVID-19. This table comes from immunoSEQ multiplex PCR, and its TCRdb copy is limited to in-frame clones, with some not included. The sample holds 110,000 to 150,000 clones, around 83% seen once. Sequencing was carried out using PBMCs or T cells enriched from blood (not recorded which). The source is a man between 50 and 59 years old who had recovered from COVID-19. Both conserved end residues are part of each CDR3. A D gene is named only where the DNA matches it firmly. Expanded clones are given a class, and other clones once, few, many or no size at all.

V	D	J	size	CDR3	DNA
TRBV5-1	TRBD1	TRBJ2-7	-	CASSLTGVSEQYF	TGCGCCAGCAGCCTTACAGGGGTGAGCGAGCAGTACTTC
TRBV5-1	-	TRBJ2-7	-	CASSFGGTLNSEQYF	TGCGCCAGCAGCTTTGGGGGGACGTTAAACTCCGAGCAGTACTTC
TRBV27	TRBD1	TRBJ1-4	-	CASSSRQGASEKLFF	TGTGCCAGCAGTTCGCGACAGGGGGCTAGTGAAAAACTGTTTTTT
TRBV19	-	TRBJ1-5	few	CASSGAGDQPQHF	TGTGCCAGTAGTGGAGCCGGGGATCAGCCCCAGCATTTT
TRBV7-2	TRBD1	TRBJ1-5	-	CASRGTGDSNQPQHF	TGTGCCAGCAGGGGGACAGGCGATAGCAATCAGCCCCAGCATTTT
TRBV9	TRBD2	TRBJ2-3	-	CASSVGLAGGTDTQYF	TGTGCCAGCAGCGTGGGACTAGCGGGTGGCACAGATACGCAGTATTTT
TRBV7-9	-	TRBJ1-5	-	CASSFAQYQPQHF	TGTGCCAGCAGCTTCGCACAGTATCAGCCCCAGCATTTT
TRBV12-3/TRBV12-4	-	TRBJ2-7	-	CASSFHLVREQYF	TGTGCCAGCAGTTTTCATCTAGTGCGCGAGCAGTACTTC
TRBV27	TRBD2	TRBJ2-1	-	CASSSGLAGLYEQFF	TGTGCCAGCAGTTCAGGACTAGCGGGGCTTTACGAGCAGTTCTTC
TRBV7-2	-	TRBJ1-3	-	CASSFREGPTGNTIYF	TGTGCCAGCAGCTTCAGGGAGGGACCTACTGGAAACACCATATATTTT
TRBV28	TRBD1	TRBJ2-1	-	CASSGPRTGRFF	TGTGCCAGCAGTGGACCACGGACAGGTCGGTTCTTC
TRBV5-1	-	TRBJ2-2	-	CASSLAGRQGGRRELFF	TGCGCCAGCAGCTTGGCCGGGCGTCAGGGTGGCCGGCGGGAGCTGTTTTTT
TRBV7-9	-	TRBJ2-1	-	CASSPSRGNEQFF	TGTGCCAGCAGCCCCTCCCGGGGCAATGAGCAGTTCTTC
TRBV6-2/TRBV6-3	-	TRBJ2-5	-	CASSYYGGQETQYF	TGTGCCAGCAGTTACTACGGGGGCCAAGAGACCCAGTACTTC
TRBV2	-	TRBJ1-6	-	CASKQGKPLHF	TGTGCCAGCAAGCAGGGGAAACCCCTCCACTTT
TRBV27	TRBD1	TRBJ2-1	-	CASRIQGDEQFF	TGTGCCAGCAGGATACAGGGGGATGAGCAGTTCTTC
TRBV10-1	TRBD2	TRBJ2-3	-	CASSESRGADTQYF	TGCGCCAGCAGTGAGTCGCGGGGGGCCGATACGCAGTATTTT
TRBV28	TRBD2	TRBJ2-3	-	CASSPSLAGRADTQYF	TGTGCCAGCAGTCCTTCACTAGCGGGGAGGGCAGATACGCAGTATTTT
TRBV4-2	-	TRBJ2-1	-	CASSPNPLEANEQFF	TGTGCCAGCAGCCCTAACCCTCTAGAAGCCAATGAGCAGTTCTTC
TRBV6-5	-	TRBJ1-4	-	CASGANEKLFF	TGTGCCAGCGGAGCTAATGAAAAACTGTTTTTT
TRBV3-1/TRBV3-2	TRBD1	TRBJ1-4	once	CASSQDQRGQTNEKLFF	TGTGCCAGCAGCCAAGATCAGAGGGGGCAAACTAATGAAAAACTGTTTTTT
TRBV4-1	TRBD1	TRBJ1-6	-	CASSQEQGRSPLHF	TGCGCCAGCAGCCAAGAACAGGGGCGGTCACCCCTCCACTTT
TRBV7-2	TRBD2	TRBJ2-3	once	CASSPDAGGLGDTQYF	TGTGCCAGCAGCCCAGATGCGGGGGGGCTAGGAGATACGCAGTATTTT
TRBV10-3	TRBD2	TRBJ2-2	-	CAISEASGTANTGELFF	TGTGCCATCAGTGAGGCTAGCGGGACCGCGAACACCGGGGAGCTGTTTTTT
TRBV3-1/TRBV3-2	TRBD1	TRBJ1-6	-	CASSQETGGNSPLHF	TGTGCCAGCAGCCAAGAAACAGGGGGTAATTCACCCCTCCACTTT
TRBV24-1	TRBD1	TRBJ2-2	-	CATRFIRDRDTGELFF	TGTGCCACCAGATTTATTCGGGACAGGGACACCGGGGAGCTGTTTTTT
TRBV28	-	TRBJ1-6	-	CASSLGRETHSPLHF	TGTGCCAGCAGCCTAGGGCGGGAAACACATTCACCCCTCCACTTT
TRBV10-1	-	TRBJ2-7	-	CASNFPPQGRYEQYF	TGCGCCAGCAACTTCCCTCCACAGGGGAGGTACGAGCAGTACTTC
TRBV6-5	TRBD2	TRBJ2-7	-	CASSYSSGGASYEQYF	TGTGCCAGCAGTTACTCTAGCGGGGGGGCCTCCTACGAGCAGTACTTC
TRBV9	TRBD1	TRBJ2-5	-	CASSLGQGAEETQYF	TGTGCCAGCAGCCTTGGACAGGGGGCGGAGGAGACCCAGTACTTC
TRBV5-1	-	TRBJ2-7	once	CASSLVQYYEQYF	TGCGCCAGCAGCTTGGTACAGTACTACGAGCAGTACTTC
TRBV5-1	-	TRBJ2-5	-	CASRSTSAETQYF	TGCGCCAGCAGATCGACTAGTGCAGAGACCCAGTACTTC
TRBV25-1	TRBD1	TRBJ1-1	-	CASSERDRGTEAFF	TGTGCCAGCAGTGAACGGGACAGGGGTACTGAAGCTTTCTTT
TRBV9	TRBD2	TRBJ2-5	-	CASSVAAGGLGRETQYF	TGTGCCAGCAGCGTAGCAGCGGGGGGCCTGGGACGGGAGACCCAGTACTTC
TRBV2	TRBD2	TRBJ2-3	-	CASSGGLAGTDTQYF	TGTGCCAGCAGTGGTGGGCTAGCGGGCACAGATACGCAGTATTTT
TRBV3-1/TRBV3-2	TRBD2	TRBJ2-3	-	CASSQGLAGADTQYF	TGTGCCAGCAGCCAGGGACTAGCGGGGGCAGATACGCAGTATTTT
TRBV28	-	TRBJ1-5	-	CASSLVESNQPQHF	TGTGCCAGCAGCTTAGTAGAGAGCAATCAGCCCCAGCATTTT
TRBV14	-	TRBJ1-1	few	CASSWDLNTEAFF	TGTGCCAGCAGTTGGGACTTGAACACTGAAGCTTTCTTT
TRBV27	TRBD1	TRBJ2-7	-	CASRPRTGVSYEQYF	TGTGCCAGCAGGCCCCGGACAGGGGTATCCTACGAGCAGTACTTC
TRBV20-1	-	TRBJ1-4	-	CSASEGGGKGNEKLFF	TGCAGTGCTAGTGAGGGGGGAGGGAAGGGGAATGAAAAACTGTTTTTT
TRBV28	-	TRBJ1-2	-	CASREGSGNYGYTF	TGTGCCAGCAGGGAGGGATCCGGTAACTATGGCTACACCTTC
TRBV28	TRBD1	TRBJ1-1	-	CASSLGTGLGAEAFF	TGTGCCAGCAGTTTAGGGACAGGGCTAGGCGCTGAAGCTTTCTTT
TRBV5-1	-	TRBJ1-3	-	CASSLETFGNTIYF	TGCGCCAGCAGCTTGGAGACTTTTGGAAACACCATATATTTT
TRBV7-2	-	TRBJ1-2	few	CASSSGQNYGYTF	TGTGCCAGCAGCTCGGGACAAAACTATGGCTACACCTTC
TRBV6-6	-	TRBJ2-5	-	CASSHVGPLGQGKVQETQYF	TGTGCCAGCAGCCACGTCGGGCCTCTAGGTCAGGGGAAGGTCCAAGAGACCCAGTACTTC
TRBV19	TRBD2	TRBJ2-7	-	CASSIAASGGSYEQYF	TGTGCCAGTAGTATAGCTGCTAGCGGGGGATCTTACGAGCAGTACTTC
TRBV2	-	TRBJ1-5	-	CASSPRQVSNQPQHF	TGTGCCAGCAGCCCTAGACAGGTTAGCAATCAGCCCCAGCATTTT
TRBV6-1	-	TRBJ2-5	-	CASSELMGAQETQYF	TGTGCCAGCAGTGAGCTAATGGGGGCTCAAGAGACCCAGTACTTC
TRBV7-3	-	TRBJ1-1	-	CASNQGGNTEAFF	TGTGCCAGCAACCAAGGCGGGAACACTGAAGCTTTCTTT
TRBV5-1	TRBD1	TRBJ2-2	many	CASSSRQGSTGELFF	TGCGCCAGCAGCTCACGACAGGGGTCCACCGGGGAGCTGTTTTTT
TRBV19	-	TRBJ1-1	-	CASSTGVTEAFF	TGTGCCAGTAGTACAGGGGTTACTGAAGCTTTCTTT
TRBV10-3	-	TRBJ1-5	once	CAIRQDPSSNQPQHF	TGTGCCATCAGACAGGACCCGTCTAGCAATCAGCCCCAGCATTTT
TRBV7-3	TRBD2	TRBJ2-3	-	CASSLGLGADTQYF	TGTGCCAGCAGCTTGGGACTAGGCGCAGATACGCAGTATTTT